This entry concerns a single T cell receptor (beta chain). Its target is unknown. At one end, the junction sequence differs from germline, possibly due to a read error. The library was made from cDNA and included unique molecular identifiers. Roughly 510,000 cDNA molecules were recovered from an input of roughly 0.85 to 10 million T cells. TCRdb used MiXCR to reprocess the PCR reads, holding one entry per CDR3 protein. The sample has more than 450,000 distinct CDR3 sequences, less than 40% seen once. The sample is drawn from a study of post-analysis software for immune sequencing data. Study-level points and caveats: For normalized Chao1 diversity, multiple sclerosis patients scored significantly lower than controls did. F measure showed strong co-clustering of same-batch samples. In patients, TRBV5-6, TRBV5-1 and TRBV20-1 belonged to roughly five TRBV segments found more frequently than in controls.

CDR1 is SGHTA, CDR2 FQGNSA, per germline. This CDR3 is 13 amino acids long. The sample taken for sequencing was blood. This TCR came from a girl younger than 18 with multiple sclerosis. This chain joins TRBV7-2 and TRBJ2-7, with D possibly called TRBD1 or TRBD2 (5 bases each). This chain's CDR3 is CASSLVGAREQYF. Here the CDR3 DNA reads TGTGCCAGTAGCTTAGTCGGGGCTCGCGAGCAGTACTTC.